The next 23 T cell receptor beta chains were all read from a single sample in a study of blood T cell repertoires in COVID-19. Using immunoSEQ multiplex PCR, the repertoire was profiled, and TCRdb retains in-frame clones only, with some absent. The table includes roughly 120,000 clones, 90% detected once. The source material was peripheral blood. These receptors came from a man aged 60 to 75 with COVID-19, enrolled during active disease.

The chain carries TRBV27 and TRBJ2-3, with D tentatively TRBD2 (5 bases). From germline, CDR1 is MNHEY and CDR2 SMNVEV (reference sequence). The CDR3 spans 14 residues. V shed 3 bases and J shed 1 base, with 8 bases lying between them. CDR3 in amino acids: CASSLRAGTDTQYF. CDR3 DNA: TGTGCCAGCAGTTTGAGGGCGGGCACAGATACGCAGTATTTT.

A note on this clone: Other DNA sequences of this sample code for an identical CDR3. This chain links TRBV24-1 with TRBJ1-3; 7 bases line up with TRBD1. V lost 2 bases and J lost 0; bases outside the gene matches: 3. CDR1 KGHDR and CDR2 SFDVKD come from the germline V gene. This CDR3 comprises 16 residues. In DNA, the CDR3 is TGTGCCACCAGTGATTCGACAGGGAACTCTGGAAACACCATATATTTT. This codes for CATSDSTGNSGNTIYF.

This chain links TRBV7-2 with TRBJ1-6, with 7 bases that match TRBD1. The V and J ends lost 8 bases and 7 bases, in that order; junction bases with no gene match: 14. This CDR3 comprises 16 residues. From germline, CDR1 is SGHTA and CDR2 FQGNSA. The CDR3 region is CASLGVGGGENSPLHF. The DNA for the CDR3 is TGTGCCAGCTTGGGGGTAGGAGGGGGCGAAAATTCACCCCTCCACTTT.

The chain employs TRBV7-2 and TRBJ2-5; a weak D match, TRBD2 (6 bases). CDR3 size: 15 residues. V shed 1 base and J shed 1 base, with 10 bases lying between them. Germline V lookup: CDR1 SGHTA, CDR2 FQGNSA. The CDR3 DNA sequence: TGTGCCAGCAGCTTAGATCGGGGAGGCCAAGAGACCCAGTACTTC. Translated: CASSLDRGGQETQYF.

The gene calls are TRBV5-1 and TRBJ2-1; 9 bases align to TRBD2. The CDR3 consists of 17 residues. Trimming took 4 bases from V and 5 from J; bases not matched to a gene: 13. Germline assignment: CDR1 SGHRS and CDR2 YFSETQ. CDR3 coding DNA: TGCGCCAGCAGCGCACTGGGACTAGCCATGGGAAACAATGAGCAGTTCTTC. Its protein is CASSALGLAMGNNEQFF.

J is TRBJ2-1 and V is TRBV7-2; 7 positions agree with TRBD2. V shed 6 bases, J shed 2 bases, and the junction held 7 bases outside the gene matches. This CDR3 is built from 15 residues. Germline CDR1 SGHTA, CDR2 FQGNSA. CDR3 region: CASSPRGVPYNEQFF. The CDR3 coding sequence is TGTGCCAGCAGTCCTCGGGGGGTACCCTACAATGAGCAGTTCTTC.

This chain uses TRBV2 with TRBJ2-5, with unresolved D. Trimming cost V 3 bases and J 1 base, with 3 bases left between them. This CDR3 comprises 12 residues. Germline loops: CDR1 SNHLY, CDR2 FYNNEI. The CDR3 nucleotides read TGTGCCAGCAGTGACGGCCAAGAGACCCAGTACTTC. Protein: CASSDGQETQYF.

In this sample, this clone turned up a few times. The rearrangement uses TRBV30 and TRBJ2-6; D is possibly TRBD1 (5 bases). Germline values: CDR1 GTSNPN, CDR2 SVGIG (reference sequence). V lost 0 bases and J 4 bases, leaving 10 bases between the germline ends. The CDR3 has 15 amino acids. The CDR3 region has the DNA TGTGCCTGGAGTGTAGGACAATCCGGGGCCAACGTCCTGACTTTC. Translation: CAWSVGQSGANVLTF.

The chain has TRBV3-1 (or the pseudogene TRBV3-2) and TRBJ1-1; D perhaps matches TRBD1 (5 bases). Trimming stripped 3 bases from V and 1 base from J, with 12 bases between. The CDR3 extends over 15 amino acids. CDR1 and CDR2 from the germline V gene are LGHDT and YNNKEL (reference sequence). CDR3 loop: CASSQEGRGNTEAFF. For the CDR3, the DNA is TGTGCCAGCAGCCAGGAGGGGCGAGGGAACACTGAAGCTTTCTTT.

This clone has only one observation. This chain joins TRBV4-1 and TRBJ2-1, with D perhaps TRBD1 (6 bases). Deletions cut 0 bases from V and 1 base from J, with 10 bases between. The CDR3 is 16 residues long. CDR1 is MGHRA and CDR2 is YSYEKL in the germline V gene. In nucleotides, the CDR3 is TGCGCCAGCAGCCAAGACCCAAGGGGGTCCTACAATGAGCAGTTCTTC. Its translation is CASSQDPRGSYNEQFF.

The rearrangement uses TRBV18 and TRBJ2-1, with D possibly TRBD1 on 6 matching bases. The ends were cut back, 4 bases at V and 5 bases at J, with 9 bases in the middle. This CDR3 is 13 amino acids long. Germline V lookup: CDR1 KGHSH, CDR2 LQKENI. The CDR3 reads CASSLGTNNEQFF. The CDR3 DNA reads TGTGCCAGCTCACTCGGGACAAACAATGAGCAGTTCTTC.

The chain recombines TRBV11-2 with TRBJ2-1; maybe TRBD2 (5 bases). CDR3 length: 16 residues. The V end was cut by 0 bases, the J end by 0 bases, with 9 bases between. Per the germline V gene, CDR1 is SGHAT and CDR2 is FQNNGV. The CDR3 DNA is TGTGCCAGCAGCTTAGAGGCGGGTAGCTCCTACAATGAGCAGTTCTTC. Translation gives CASSLEAGSSYNEQFF. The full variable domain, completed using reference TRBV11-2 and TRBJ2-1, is EAGVAQSPRYKIIEKRQSVAFWCNPISGHATLYWYQQILGQGPKLLIQFQNNGVVDDSQLPKDRFSAERLKGVDSTLKIQPAKLEDSAVYLCASSLEAGSSYNEQFFGPGTRLTVL.

The chain's CDR3 is CASRLTGAGKNIQYF. CDR3 sequence (DNA): TGTGCCAGCAGGCTGACAGGGGCCGGCAAAAACATTCAGTACTTC. The chain joins TRBV7-3 to TRBJ2-4; 8 nucleotides agree with TRBD1. This CDR3 spans 15 amino acids. Looked up from germline, CDR1 is SGHTA and CDR2 is FQGTGA. The J segment lost 3 bases and the V segment lost 6 bases, leaving 7 bases of the junction unmatched. Drawing the rest from reference TRBV7-3 and TRBJ2-4, the complete variable domain is GAGVSQTPSNKVTEKGKYVELRCDPISGHTALYWYRQSLGQGPEFLIYFQGTGAADDSGLPNDRFFAVRPEGSVSTLKIQRTERGDSAVYLCASRLTGAGKNIQYFGAGTRLSVL.

CDR3 sequence (DNA): TGCGCCAGCAGCTTGGGGAGCACTGAAGCTTTCTTT. This translates into CASSLGSTEAFF. The rearrangement joins TRBV5-1 to TRBJ1-1; D remains ambiguous. The CDR3 has 12 residues. Trimming pared 0 bases from V and 4 bases from J, leaving 4 bases between. Germline assignment: CDR1 SGHRS and CDR2 YFSETQ.

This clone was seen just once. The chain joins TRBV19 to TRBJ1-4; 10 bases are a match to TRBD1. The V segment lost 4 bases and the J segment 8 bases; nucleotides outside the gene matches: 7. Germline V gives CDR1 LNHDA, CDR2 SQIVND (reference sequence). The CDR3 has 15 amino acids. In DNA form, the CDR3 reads TGTGCCAGTAGTAGCCGGGACAGGGGAGGAGAAAAACTGTTTTTT. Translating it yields CASSSRDRGGEKLFF.

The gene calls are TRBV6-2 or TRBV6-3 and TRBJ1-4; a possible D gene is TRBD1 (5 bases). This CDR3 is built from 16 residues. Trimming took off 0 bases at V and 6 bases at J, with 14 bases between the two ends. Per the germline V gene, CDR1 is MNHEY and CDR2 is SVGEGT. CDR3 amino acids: CASSYSKGREDEKLFF. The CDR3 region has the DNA TGTGCCAGCAGTTACTCGAAAGGCAGGGAGGATGAAAAACTGTTTTTT.

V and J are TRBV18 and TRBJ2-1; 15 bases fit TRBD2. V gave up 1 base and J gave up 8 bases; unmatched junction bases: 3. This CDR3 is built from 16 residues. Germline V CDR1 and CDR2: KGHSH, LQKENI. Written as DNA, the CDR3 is TGTGCCAGCTCACCACGGACTAGCGGGAGGGAAGATGAGCAGTTCTTC. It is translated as CASSPRTSGREDEQFF. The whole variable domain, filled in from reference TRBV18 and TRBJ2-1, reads NAGVMQNPRHLVRRRGQEARLRCSPMKGHSHVYWYRQLPEEGLKFMVYLQKENIIDESGMPKERFSAEFPKEGPSILRIQQVVRGDSAAYFCASSPRTSGREDEQFFGPGTRLTVL.

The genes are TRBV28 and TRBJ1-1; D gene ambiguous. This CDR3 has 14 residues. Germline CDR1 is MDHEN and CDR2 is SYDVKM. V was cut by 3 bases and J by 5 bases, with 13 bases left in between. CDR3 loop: CASSLRVEGTEAFF. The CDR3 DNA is TGTGCCAGCAGTTTGCGGGTCGAGGGTACTGAAGCTTTCTTT.

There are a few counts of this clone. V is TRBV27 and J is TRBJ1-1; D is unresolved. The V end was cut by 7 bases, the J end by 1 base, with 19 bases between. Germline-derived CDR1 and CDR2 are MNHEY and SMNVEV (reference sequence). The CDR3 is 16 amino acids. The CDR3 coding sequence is TGTGCCAGCAATTGGTCATTTAGGCGGCCGAACACTGAAGCTTTCTTT. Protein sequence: CASNWSFRRPNTEAFF.

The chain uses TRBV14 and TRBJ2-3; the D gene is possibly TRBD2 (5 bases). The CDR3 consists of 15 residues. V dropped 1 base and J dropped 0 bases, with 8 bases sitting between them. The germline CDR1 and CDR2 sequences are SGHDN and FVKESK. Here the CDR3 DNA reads TGTGCCAGCAGCCAAGTGTGGACTAGCACAGATACGCAGTATTTT. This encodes CASSQVWTSTDTQYF.

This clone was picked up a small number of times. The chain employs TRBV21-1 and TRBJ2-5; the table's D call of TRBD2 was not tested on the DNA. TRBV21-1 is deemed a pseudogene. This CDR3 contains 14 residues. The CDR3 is CASGPLRGKRTQYF. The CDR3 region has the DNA TGTGCCAGCGGACCCCTGCGGGGCAAAAGGACCCAGTACTTC.

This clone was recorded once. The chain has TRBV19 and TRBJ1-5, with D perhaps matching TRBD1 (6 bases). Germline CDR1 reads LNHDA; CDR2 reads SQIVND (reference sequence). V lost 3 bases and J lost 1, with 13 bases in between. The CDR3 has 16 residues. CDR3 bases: TGTGCCAGTAGTATGGAACAGGGATGGAGCAATCAGCCCCAGCATTTT. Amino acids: CASSMEQGWSNQPQHF.

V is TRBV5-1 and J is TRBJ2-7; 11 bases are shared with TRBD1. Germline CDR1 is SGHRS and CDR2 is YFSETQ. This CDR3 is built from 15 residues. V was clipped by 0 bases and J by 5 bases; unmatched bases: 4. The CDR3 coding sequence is TGCGCCAGCAGCTTGGTGGGACAGGGGGTCCACGAGCAGTACTTC. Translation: CASSLVGQGVHEQYF.